These 9 T cell receptor beta chains were sequenced from one sample in a study of cytomegalovirus exposure and HLA in healthy donors. PCR employed 60 Vbeta and 13 Jbeta primers. Sequencing used immunoSEQ multiplex PCR; TCRdb keeps in-frame clones, though not all of them. There are approximately 96,000 clones in the sample; approximately 74% occur only once, and under 2% lies in the top ten. Sample: PBMCs. The source of these receptors is a male donor in good health and CMV-seronegative.

The gene calls are TRBV5-4 and TRBJ2-3, with 7 bases aligning to TRBD1. The CDR3 contains 16 residues. The V and J ends lost 1 base and 2 bases, in that order; junction bases with no gene match: 7. CDR1 SGHNT and CDR2 YYREEE come from the germline V gene (reference sequence). This CDR3 is CASSLRRQGPTDTQYF. In nucleotides, the CDR3 is TGTGCCAGCAGCTTGCGCCGACAGGGCCCCACAGATACGCAGTATTTT.

This clone is a singleton in its sample. The chain has TRBV29-1 and TRBJ2-2; D might be TRBD1 (5 bases). In germline, CDR1 is SQVTM, CDR2 ANQGSEA. V was pared by 1 base and J by 1 base, with 13 bases between. CDR3 length: 16 amino acids. CDR3 sequence (DNA): TGCAGCGTTGAAGTCAGGGCCGCCCTGAACACCGGGGAGCTGTTTTTT. It is translated as CSVEVRAALNTGELFF.

The sample holds a few counts of this clone. V is TRBV6-1 and J is TRBJ2-1; TRBD1 is a possible D gene (6 bases). The CDR3 is 10 residues long. The germline V gene encodes CDR1 MNHNS and CDR2 SASEGT. Between the trimmed V and J ends, which lost 7 bases and 14 bases, there was a span of 12 bases. CDR3 in DNA: TGTGCCAGCATTTACAGGGTTAAGTTCTTC. It encodes CASIYRVKFF.

The chain couples TRBV5-1 to TRBJ2-5; D gene uncertain. Germline-derived CDR1 and CDR2 are SGHRS and YFSETQ. Trimming stripped 2 bases from V and 2 bases from J, with 10 bases between. The CDR3 extends over 14 amino acids. CDR3 protein: CASSLSMAQETQYF. DNA for the CDR3: TGCGCCAGCAGCTTATCAATGGCTCAAGAGACCCAGTACTTC.

This clone was seen a single time. The chain is built from TRBV28 and TRBJ1-5; D ambiguous. Looked up from germline, CDR1 is MDHEN and CDR2 is SYDVKM. The CDR3 length is 17 residues. V shed 3 bases and J shed 1 base, with 16 bases lying between them. DNA of the CDR3: TGTGCCAGCAGTTTTCACCCCCGAGGAGCAAGCAATCAGCCCCAGCATTTT. It codes for CASSFHPRGASNQPQHF.

CDR3 sequence (DNA): TGTGCCAGCAGCTCCCCACCGAATCAGGGGGCCGTGAACAATCAGCCCCAGCATTTT. Amino acid sequence: CASSSPPNQGAVNNQPQHF. The V gene is TRBV7-8, the J gene TRBJ1-5; 8 bases are a match to TRBD1. The V gene end was trimmed by 4 bases and the J gene end by 3 bases; junction bases not matched to a gene: 17. Germline V gives CDR1 SGHVS, CDR2 FQNEAQ. This CDR3 region has 19 residues.

CDR3 region: CASRKIEMDSTSYEQYF. The CDR3 nucleotides read TGTGCCAGCAGAAAAATTGAAATGGACAGTACCTCCTACGAGCAGTACTTC. This chain joins TRBV28 and TRBJ2-7; TRBD1 might be the D (6 bases). The CDR3 length is 17 residues. Trimming stripped 6 bases from V and 0 bases from J, with 21 bases between. The germline CDR1 and CDR2 sequences are MDHEN and SYDVKM.

This clone was counted only a few times. The chain carries TRBV6-6 and TRBJ2-7, with TRBD2 identical over 8 bases. The V and J ends lost 6 bases and 3 bases, in that order; junction bases with no gene match: 10. Germline CDR1 MNHNY, CDR2 SVGAGI (reference sequence). The CDR3 is 15 amino acids. CDR3 region: CASRSWREDLYEQYF. The CDR3 DNA follows: TGTGCCAGCAGGTCGTGGCGGGAGGACCTCTACGAGCAGTACTTC.

The V gene is TRBV1, the J gene TRBJ2-1; the table calls TRBD2, which could not be checked here. TRBV1 is a pseudogene segment. The CDR3 contains 15 residues. CDR3 bases: TGCACCAGCTCTTCGGGACTAGCGGAGTACAATGAGCAGTTCTTC. Its translation: CTSSSGLAEYNEQFF.